Each of the 11 T cell receptor beta chains below was sequenced from the same sample in a study of blood T cell repertoires in COVID-19. The method was immunoSEQ multiplex PCR; TCRdb's version includes in-frame clones alone and lacks a portion of them. Among about 280,000 clones listed, approximately 84% were seen once. Sequencing was done on a sample of peripheral blood. These receptors were collected from a woman aged 30 to 39 who had recovered from COVID-19.

This clone was seen just once. This chain connects TRBV10-3 to TRBJ1-3; 9 bases agree with TRBD1. The CDR3 runs 14 residues. CDR1 is ENHRY, CDR2 SYGVKD, per germline. Germline trimming cut 2 bases from V and 11 bases from J; bases unmatched to any gene: 7. The CDR3 DNA reads as TGTGCCATCAGTGAGAGGGACAGGGCGGGCGCCATATATTTT. Translated: CAISERDRAGAIYF.

For this clone: An end of the junction does not agree with germline; a read error may underlie this. The chain links TRBV3-1 (or the pseudogene TRBV3-2) to TRBJ1-2; TRBD1 agrees at 7 bases. Germline values: CDR1 LGHDT, CDR2 YNNKEL (reference sequence). This CDR3 has 11 amino acids. The CDR3 region has the DNA TGTGCCAGCAGCCAAGTAGGGGGGACAGCATTC. Amino acid sequence: CASSQVGGTAF.

This chain joins TRBV10-3 and TRBJ1-1; D is uncertain. Germline CDR1 reads ENHRY; CDR2 reads SYGVKD. This CDR3 spans 14 amino acids. V lost 0 bases, J lost 5 bases, and 10 bases lay in between. The CDR3 DNA reads TGTGCCATCAGTGAGTCTGATTCCCGGACTGAAGCTTTCTTT. Amino acids: CAISESDSRTEAFF.

This clone was counted between two and nine times. The V gene is TRBV18, the J gene TRBJ2-7, with TRBD1 as a possible D gene (6 bases). The germline gives CDR1 KGHSH, CDR2 LQKENI. V lost 5 bases to trimming and J lost 2 bases, with 13 bases between them. The CDR3 runs 14 residues. The CDR3 protein is CASSFAGVPYEQYF. In nucleotides, the CDR3 is TGTGCCAGCTCATTCGCAGGGGTGCCCTACGAGCAGTACTTC.

The chain uses TRBV6-5 and TRBJ2-2, with TRBD2 matching 10 bases. Trimming at V came to 1 base and at J to 7 bases, leaving 6 bases not matched to a gene. Germline CDR1 reads MNHEY; CDR2 reads SVGAGI. This CDR3 is 16 amino acids long. CDR3 residues: CASSYLAGGFGGELFF. CDR3 nucleotides: TGTGCCAGCAGTTACTTAGCGGGGGGATTCGGCGGGGAGCTGTTTTTT.

This chain connects TRBV4-3 to TRBJ1-6; no reliable D call. Per germline, CDR1 LGHNA and CDR2 YSLEER. The germline V and J ends were trimmed by 4 bases and 7 bases, with 14 bases remaining between them. The CDR3 has 15 residues. The CDR3 DNA sequence: TGCGCCAGCAGCCCCGAGGCGGTCGTAAATTCACCCCTCCACTTT. Encoded protein: CASSPEAVVNSPLHF.

The chain links TRBV21-1 to TRBJ1-1; TRBD1 is the table's D call and was not checked against the DNA. TRBV21-1 is described as a pseudogene. This CDR3 is 17 amino acids long. Here the CDR3 DNA reads TGTGCCAGCAGCAAAGGGGCAAAGAAGGTAGTGAACACTGAAGCTTTCTTT. This sequence encodes CASSKGAKKVVNTEAFF.

The chain uses TRBV5-1 and TRBJ2-7; the match to TRBD2 covers 11 bases. CDR1 and CDR2 (germline): SGHRS, YFSETQ. Trimming cost V 0 bases and J 3 bases; bases outside gene matches: 2. This CDR3 is 15 amino acids long. In nucleotides, the CDR3 is TGCGCCAGCAGCTTGGGACTAGCGGGGAGCTACGAGCAGTACTTC. Protein product: CASSLGLAGSYEQYF.

The rearrangement uses TRBV30 and TRBJ1-6; 7 bases align to TRBD1. Germline-derived CDR1 and CDR2 are GTSNPN and SVGIG (reference sequence). The CDR3 runs to 14 residues. V gave up 0 bases and J gave up 6 bases; unmatched junction bases: 2. DNA of the CDR3: TGTGCCTGGAGTGTAGACAGGGCTAATTCACCCCTCCACTTT. It specifies CAWSVDRANSPLHF.

Points on this clone: Other DNA sequences within the sample encode an identical CDR3. This rearrangement joins TRBV6-5 to TRBJ2-7; D is unresolved. Germline CDR1 MNHEY, CDR2 SVGAGI. Trimming removed 0 bases at V and 7 bases at J, with 7 bases between. The CDR3 runs to 12 residues. The CDR3 loop reads CASSYSTGEQYF. The CDR3, as DNA: TGTGCCAGCAGTTACTCGACGGGTGAGCAGTACTTC.

This clone appeared once. The gene calls are TRBV5-4 and TRBJ2-1; D remains unclear. Trimming removed 3 bases at V and 9 bases at J, with 7 bases between. CDR1 is SGHNT, CDR2 YYREEE, per germline (reference sequence). There are 11 residues in the CDR3. The CDR3 here is CASSWAGEQFF. Here the CDR3 DNA reads TGTGCCAGCAGCTGGGCCGGTGAGCAGTTCTTC.